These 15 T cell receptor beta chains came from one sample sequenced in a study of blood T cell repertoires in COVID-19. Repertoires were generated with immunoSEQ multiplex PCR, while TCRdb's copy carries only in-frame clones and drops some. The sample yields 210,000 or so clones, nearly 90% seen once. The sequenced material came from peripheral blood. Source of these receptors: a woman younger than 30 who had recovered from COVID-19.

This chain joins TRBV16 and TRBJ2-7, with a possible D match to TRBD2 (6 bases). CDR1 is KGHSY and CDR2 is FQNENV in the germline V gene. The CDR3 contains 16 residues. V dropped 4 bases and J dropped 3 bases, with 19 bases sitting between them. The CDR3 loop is CASSLTGVTRSYEQYF. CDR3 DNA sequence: TGTGCCAGCAGCCTTACGGGGGTTACGAGAAGCTACGAGCAGTACTTC. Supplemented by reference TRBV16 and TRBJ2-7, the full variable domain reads GEEVAQTPKHLVRGEGQKAKLYCAPIKGHSYVFWYQQVLKNEFKFLISFQNENVFDETGMPKERFSAKCLPNSPCSLEIQATKLEDSAVYFCASSLTGVTRSYEQYFGPGTRLTVT.

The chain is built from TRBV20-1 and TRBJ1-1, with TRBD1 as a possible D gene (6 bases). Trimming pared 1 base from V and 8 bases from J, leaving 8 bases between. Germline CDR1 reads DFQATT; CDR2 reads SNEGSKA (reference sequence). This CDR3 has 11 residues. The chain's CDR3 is CSARAGTEAFF. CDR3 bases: TGCAGTGCTAGAGCGGGGACAGAAGCTTTCTTT.

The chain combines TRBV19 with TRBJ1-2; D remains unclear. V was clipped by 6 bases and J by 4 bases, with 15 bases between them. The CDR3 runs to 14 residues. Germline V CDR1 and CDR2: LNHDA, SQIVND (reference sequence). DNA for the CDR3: TGTGCCAGTAGCGTCGAGGGTAACGGCTATGGCTACACCTTC. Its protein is CASSVEGNGYGYTF.

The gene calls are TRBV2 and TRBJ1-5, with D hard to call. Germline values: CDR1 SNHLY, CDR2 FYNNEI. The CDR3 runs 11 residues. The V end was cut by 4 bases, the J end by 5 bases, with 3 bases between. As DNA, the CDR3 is TGTGCCAGCAGTGCTGATCAGCCCCAGCATTTT. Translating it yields CASSADQPQHF.

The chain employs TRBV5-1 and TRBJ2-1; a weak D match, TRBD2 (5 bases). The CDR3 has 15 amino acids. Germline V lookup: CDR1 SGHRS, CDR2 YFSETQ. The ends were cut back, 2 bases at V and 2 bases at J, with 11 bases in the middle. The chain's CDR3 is CASSFSTGTYNEQFF. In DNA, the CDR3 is TGCGCCAGCAGCTTTTCTACGGGGACCTACAATGAGCAGTTCTTC.

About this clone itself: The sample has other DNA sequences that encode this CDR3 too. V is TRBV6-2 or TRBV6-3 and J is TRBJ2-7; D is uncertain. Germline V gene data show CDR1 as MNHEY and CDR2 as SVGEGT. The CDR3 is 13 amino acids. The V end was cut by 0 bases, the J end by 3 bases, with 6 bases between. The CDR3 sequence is CASSYSSLYEQYF. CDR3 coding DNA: TGTGCCAGCAGTTACTCGAGTCTCTACGAGCAGTACTTC.

The CDR3 coding sequence is TGTGCCAGCAGTTGTCCATTTAGGGAGGGTTCGGATAGCAATCAGCCCCAGCATTTT. Protein product: CASSCPFREGSDSNQPQHF. The V gene is TRBV27, the J gene TRBJ1-5; D call uncertain. Germline lookup yields CDR1 MNHEY and CDR2 SMNVEV (reference sequence). V lost 4 bases and J 0 bases, leaving 22 bases between the germline ends. The CDR3 totals 19 residues.

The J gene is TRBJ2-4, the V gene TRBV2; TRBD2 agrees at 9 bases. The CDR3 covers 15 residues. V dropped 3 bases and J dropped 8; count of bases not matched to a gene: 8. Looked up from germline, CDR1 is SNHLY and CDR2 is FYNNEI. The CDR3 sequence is CASSDRASGTDIQYF. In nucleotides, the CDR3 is TGTGCCAGCAGTGATCGGGCTAGCGGGACTGACATTCAGTACTTC.

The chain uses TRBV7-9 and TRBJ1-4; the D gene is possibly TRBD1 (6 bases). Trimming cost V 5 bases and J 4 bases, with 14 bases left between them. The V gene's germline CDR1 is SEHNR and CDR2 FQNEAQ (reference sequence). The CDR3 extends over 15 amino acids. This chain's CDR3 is CASSPTGSSNEKLFF. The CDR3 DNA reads TGTGCCAGCAGCCCTACAGGGTCGAGTAATGAAAAACTGTTTTTT.

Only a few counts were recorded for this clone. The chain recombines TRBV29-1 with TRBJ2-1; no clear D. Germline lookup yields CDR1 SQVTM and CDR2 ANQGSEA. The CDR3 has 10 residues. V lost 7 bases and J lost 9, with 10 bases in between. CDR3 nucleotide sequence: TGCAGCGGAATATTTAGTGAGCAGTTCTTC. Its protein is CSGIFSEQFF.

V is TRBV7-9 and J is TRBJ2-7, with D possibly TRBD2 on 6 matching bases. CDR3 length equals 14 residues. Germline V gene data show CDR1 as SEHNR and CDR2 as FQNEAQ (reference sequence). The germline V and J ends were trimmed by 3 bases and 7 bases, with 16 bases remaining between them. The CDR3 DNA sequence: TGTGCCAGCAGCTTTCGGGGCGGGGACGCGGAGCAGTACTTC. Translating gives CASSFRGGDAEQYF.

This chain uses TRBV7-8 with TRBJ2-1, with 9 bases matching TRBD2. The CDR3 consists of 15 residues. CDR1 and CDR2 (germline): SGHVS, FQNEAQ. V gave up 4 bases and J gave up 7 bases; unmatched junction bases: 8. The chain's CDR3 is CASSSLAGVGNEQFF. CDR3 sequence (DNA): TGTGCCAGCAGCTCGTTAGCGGGAGTGGGGAATGAGCAGTTCTTC.

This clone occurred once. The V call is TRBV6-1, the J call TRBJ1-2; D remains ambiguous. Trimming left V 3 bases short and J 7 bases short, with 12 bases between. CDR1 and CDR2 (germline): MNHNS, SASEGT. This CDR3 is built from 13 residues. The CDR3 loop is CASSDTEVGGYTF. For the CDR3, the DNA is TGTGCCAGCAGTGACACAGAAGTGGGTGGCTACACCTTC.

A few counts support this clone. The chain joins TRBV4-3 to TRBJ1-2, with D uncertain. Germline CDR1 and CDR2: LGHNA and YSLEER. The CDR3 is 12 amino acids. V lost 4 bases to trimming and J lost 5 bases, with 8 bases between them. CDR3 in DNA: TGCGCCAGCAGCCTTAACTTTTATGGCTACACCTTC. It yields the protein CASSLNFYGYTF.

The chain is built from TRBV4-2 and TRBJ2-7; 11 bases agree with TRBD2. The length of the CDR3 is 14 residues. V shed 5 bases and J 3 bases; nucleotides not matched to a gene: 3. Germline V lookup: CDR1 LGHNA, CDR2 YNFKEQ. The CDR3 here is CASSVTSGSYEQYF. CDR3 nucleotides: TGTGCCAGCAGCGTAACTAGCGGGAGCTACGAGCAGTACTTC.